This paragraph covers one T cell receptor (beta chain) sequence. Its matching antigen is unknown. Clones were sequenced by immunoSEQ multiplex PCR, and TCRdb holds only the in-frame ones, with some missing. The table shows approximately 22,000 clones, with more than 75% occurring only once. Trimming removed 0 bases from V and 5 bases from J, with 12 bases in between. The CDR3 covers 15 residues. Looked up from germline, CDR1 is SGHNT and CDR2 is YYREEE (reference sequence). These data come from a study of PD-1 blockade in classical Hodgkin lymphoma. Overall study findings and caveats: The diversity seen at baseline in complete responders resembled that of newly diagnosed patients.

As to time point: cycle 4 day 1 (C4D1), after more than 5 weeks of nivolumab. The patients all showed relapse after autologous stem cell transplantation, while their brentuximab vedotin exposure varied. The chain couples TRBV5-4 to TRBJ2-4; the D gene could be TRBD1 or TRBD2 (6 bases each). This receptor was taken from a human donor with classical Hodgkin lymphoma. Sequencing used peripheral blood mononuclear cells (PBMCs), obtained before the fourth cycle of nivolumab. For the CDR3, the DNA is TGTGCCAGCAGCTTGGGGAGGGGGGCGGAAAACATTCAGTACTTC. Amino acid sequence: CASSLGRGAENIQYF.